Presented here are 25 T cell receptor beta chains from one specimen sequenced in a study of blood T cells in healthy people across ages. The use of a sample-barcoded 5' primer and a J-beta primer mix characterized a second PCR of about 7 to 12 cycles. MiXCR was run by TCRdb on the 5' RACE reads, yielding one entry per CDR3 protein. The data contain about 1,500,000 distinct CDR3 sequences, roughly 30% of them singletons. Sequencing input: blood. The receptors shown here come from a woman in her 30s in good health.

This clonotype occurred a few times. This chain connects TRBV20-1 to TRBJ2-7, with no clear D. The V end lost 0 bases, the J end lost 8 bases, and 8 bases lay between the germline ends. This CDR3 contains 11 residues. Germline V lookup: CDR1 DFQATT, CDR2 SNEGSKA (reference sequence). The DNA for the CDR3 is TGCAGTGCTAGAGATTTAACCAAGCAGTACTTC. Its translation is CSARDLTKQYF.

This chain connects TRBV9 to TRBJ2-7; perhaps TRBD2 as D (7 bases). The CDR3 consists of 15 residues. Trimming shortened V by 3 bases and J by 2 bases, and 15 bases separated the two germline ends. CDR1 and CDR2 from the germline V gene are SGDLS and YYNGEE. The CDR3 DNA follows: TGTGCCAGCAGCGCTGACGGGGGGCCCACCTACGAGCAGTACTTC. This codes for CASSADGGPTYEQYF.

The rearrangement joins TRBV5-1 to TRBJ2-4, with TRBD2 matching 7 bases. V gave up 4 bases and J gave up 7 bases; unmatched junction bases: 8. Germline CDR1 is SGHRS and CDR2 is YFSETQ. CDR3 size: 14 residues. DNA of the CDR3: TGCGCCAGCAGCCCACGGGACGGGGGGAACATTCAGTACTTC. Protein sequence: CASSPRDGGNIQYF.

In this sample, this clonotype turned up once. At one boundary the junction diverges from the germline segment, which might be a read error. This chain uses TRBV6-5 with TRBJ2-2, with 8 bases that match TRBD2. This CDR3 has 16 residues. Germline lookup yields CDR1 MNHEY and CDR2 SVGAGI. In DNA, the CDR3 is TGTGCCAGCAGTCCCGGGGGGGAGGTAAACACCGGGGAGCGGTTTTTT. It is translated as CASSPGGEVNTGERFF.

The chain couples TRBV5-1 to TRBJ1-2, with a weak D call TRBD1 (5 bases). Germline lookup yields CDR1 SGHRS and CDR2 YFSETQ. V lost 3 bases and J lost 8, with 17 bases in between. The CDR3 is 14 residues long. DNA for the CDR3: TGCGCCAGCAGCTCGGTTCAGGGTTCCGACGGCTACACCTTC. This codes for CASSSVQGSDGYTF.

This clonotype has more than one count but fewer than ten. The chain uses TRBV5-1 and TRBJ2-3; maybe TRBD2 (6 bases). CDR3 length equals 16 residues. Deletions cut 3 bases from V and 6 bases from J, with 20 bases between. Germline lookup yields CDR1 SGHRS and CDR2 YFSETQ. Here the CDR3 DNA reads TGCGCCAGCAGCTCCCCCGGGGGATCGTTCCCGGATACGCAGTATTTT. Protein sequence: CASSSPGGSFPDTQYF.

This clonotype was found a few times. One junction end disagrees with the germline gene, perhaps due to a read error. The V and J genes are TRBV5-1 and TRBJ1-2; D is ambiguous. Germline V gives CDR1 SGHRS, CDR2 YFSETQ. This CDR3 is built from 13 residues. The CDR3 DNA follows: TGCGCCAGCAGCTTGGTGGCAGGCTCTGGCTGCACCTTC. It yields the protein CASSLVAGSGCTF.

This clonotype showed up just a few times. The genes are TRBV4-3 and TRBJ2-3, with D unclear. Trimming left V 1 base short and J 4 bases short, with 15 bases between. The CDR3 has 16 amino acids. Germline V gene data show CDR1 as LGHNA and CDR2 as YSLEER. The CDR3 is CASSQGSIRMSDTQYF. CDR3 bases: TGCGCCAGCAGCCAAGGGTCCATTAGGATGTCAGATACGCAGTATTTT.

This clonotype was seen at least ten times. The chain has TRBV20-1 and TRBJ1-2; the D is unclear. V lost 5 bases and J 1 base, leaving 14 bases between the germline ends. This CDR3 contains 14 residues. Germline assignment: CDR1 DFQATT and CDR2 SNEGSKA (reference sequence). CDR3 bases: TGCAGTGCTCGAAACAGCGTTGGTAACTATGGCTACACCTTC. Protein product: CSARNSVGNYGYTF.

In this sample, this clonotype turned up once. The CDR3 loop reads CSAGSYTGELFF. In DNA form, the CDR3 reads TGCAGTGCTGGGAGCTACACCGGGGAGCTGTTTTTT. The chain is built from TRBV20-1 and TRBJ2-2, with a possible D match to TRBD2 (5 bases). Trimming cost V 5 bases and J 3 bases, with 7 bases left between them. This CDR3 comprises 12 residues. Germline CDR1 is DFQATT and CDR2 is SNEGSKA (reference sequence).

This clonotype was seen many times. The chain joins TRBV6-1 to TRBJ2-1, with D tentatively TRBD2 (5 bases). The CDR3 spans 11 residues. CDR1 and CDR2 from the germline V gene are MNHNS and SASEGT. The ends were cut back, 9 bases at V and 9 bases at J, with 12 bases in the middle. DNA for the CDR3: TGTGCCAGTCGGACTTGGGGTGAGCAGTTCTTC. The encoded protein is CASRTWGEQFF.

The chain has TRBV29-1 and TRBJ2-7; 8 bases map to TRBD1. The CDR3 totals 13 residues. The trim removed 4 bases at V and 2 bases at J, leaving 4 bases unmatched. CDR1 and CDR2 (germline): SQVTM, ANQGSEA. CDR3 coding DNA: TGCAGCGTTGGGACAGGGATGACCTACGAGCAGTACTTC. This codes for CSVGTGMTYEQYF.

Points on this clonotype: A much larger clone differs by one base, so this may be a read error. This CDR3 is missing its conserved last phenylalanine or tryptophan, likely due to a read error. The gene calls are TRBV6-5 and TRBJ2-1; D not resolved. The J call may be faulty, since TRBJ2-7 better matches the DNA end. The germline V gene encodes CDR1 MNHEY and CDR2 SVGAGI. The CDR3 is 14 amino acids. In nucleotides, the CDR3 is TGTGCCAGCAGTTACTCGTCCGTTTCCTACGAGCAGTACTTA. Translating it yields CASSYSSVSYEQYL.

The chain uses TRBV20-1 and TRBJ1-1; D remains ambiguous. Trimming pared 0 bases from V and 4 bases from J, leaving 6 bases between. CDR1 is DFQATT and CDR2 is SNEGSKA in the germline V gene (reference sequence). This CDR3 is 12 amino acids long. CDR3 protein: CSARDLGTEAFF. CDR3 DNA sequence: TGCAGTGCTAGAGATCTGGGCACTGAAGCTTTCTTT.

This clonotype was found once. This chain links TRBV20-1 with TRBJ1-1, with a possible D match to TRBD1 (6 bases). The V and J ends lost 1 base and 1 base respectively, with 10 bases between them. This CDR3 contains 14 residues. Germline V gene sequence: CDR1 DFQATT, CDR2 SNEGSKA (reference sequence). Written as DNA, the CDR3 is TGCAGTGCTAGAGGGTTGGACAGGAACACTGAAGCTTTCTTT. Translation gives CSARGLDRNTEAFF.

The gene calls are TRBV6-6 and TRBJ1-5; TRBD1 is a possible D gene (6 bases). V dropped 0 bases and J dropped 4 bases, with 13 bases sitting between them. Germline V lookup: CDR1 MNHNY, CDR2 SVGAGI (reference sequence). The CDR3 extends over 16 amino acids. The DNA for the CDR3 is TGTGCCAGCAGTTACTCGGGTCGGACAGTTAATCAGCCCCAGCATTTT. This codes for CASSYSGRTVNQPQHF.

V gene TRBV13 combines with J gene TRBJ1-1; no clear D gene. The V end was cut by 4 bases, the J end by 5 bases, with 20 bases between. The CDR3 loop spans 16 amino acids. Germline lookup yields CDR1 PRHDT and CDR2 FYEKMQ (reference sequence). The CDR3 is CASSSGLPSGRTEAFF. DNA for the CDR3: TGTGCCAGCAGCTCCGGGCTCCCCTCGGGAAGAACTGAAGCTTTCTTT.

This clonotype was observed a few times. J is TRBJ2-4 and V is TRBV27; 11 nucleotides line up with TRBD2. The CDR3 has 17 residues. The germline gives CDR1 MNHEY, CDR2 SMNVEV (reference sequence). V gave up 6 bases and J gave up 13 bases; unmatched junction bases: 20. CDR3 residues: CASRSGTSGSGASGQYF. DNA of the CDR3: TGTGCCAGCAGGTCCGGGACTAGCGGTTCCGGGGCTTCAGGGCAGTACTTC.

The V gene is TRBV5-1, the J gene TRBJ2-5; 11 bases map to TRBD1. Trimming cost V 5 bases and J 3 bases; bases outside gene matches: 12. Germline CDR1 SGHRS, CDR2 YFSETQ. This CDR3 contains 17 residues. The CDR3 loop reads CASRPGQGDQRKETQYF. The CDR3 DNA sequence: TGCGCCAGCAGGCCGGGACAGGGGGACCAAAGAAAAGAGACCCAGTACTTC.

J is TRBJ2-3 and V is TRBV5-1, with TRBD2 matching 7 bases. Trimming removed 4 bases from V and 5 bases from J; junction bases left unmatched: 13. This CDR3 spans 16 amino acids. Germline CDR1 reads SGHRS; CDR2 reads YFSETQ. CDR3 DNA sequence: TGCGCCAGCAGCGAGACTTCCGGGACTAACCAAGATACGCAGTATTTT. Protein: CASSETSGTNQDTQYF.

The sample holds many counts of this clonotype. This rearrangement joins TRBV7-2 to TRBJ2-3; the match to TRBD2 covers 10 bases. Trimming removed 4 bases from V and 2 bases from J; junction bases left unmatched: 3. The CDR3 spans 15 residues. Germline-derived CDR1 and CDR2 are SGHTA and FQGNSA. CDR3 DNA sequence: TGTGCCAGCAGCTCACTAGCGGGGACCACAGATACGCAGTATTTT. Amino acid sequence: CASSSLAGTTDTQYF.

This clonotype came up a few times. This chain joins TRBV5-1 and TRBJ2-7, with 8 bases that match TRBD2. The CDR3 length is 16 residues. The V gene end was trimmed by 0 bases and the J gene end by 5 bases; junction bases not matched to a gene: 10. Germline V gene data show CDR1 as SGHRS and CDR2 as YFSETQ. The CDR3 sequence: CASSLDGTSSMHEQYF. For the CDR3, the DNA is TGCGCCAGCAGCTTGGACGGGACTAGTAGTATGCACGAGCAGTACTTC. Full variable domain (outside the CDR3, taken from reference TRBV5-1 and TRBJ2-7): KAGVTQTPRYLIKTRGQQVTLSCSPISGHRSVSWYQQTPGQGLQFLFEYFSETQRNKGNFPGRFSGRQFSNSRSEMNVSTLELGDSALYLCASSLDGTSSMHEQYFGPGTRLTVT.

The table lists this clonotype with a few counts. Relative to the germline gene, one junction end is altered; a read error may explain this. This sequence joins TRBV7-3 and TRBJ2-6; D remains unclear. The CDR3 has 16 amino acids. CDR1 is SGHTA, CDR2 FQGTGA, per germline. The CDR3 loop reads CASSLTENSGANVLTF. CDR3 sequence (DNA): TGTGCTAGCAGCTTAACTGAAAATTCGGGGGCCAACGTCCTGACTTTC.

The V gene is TRBV7-2, the J gene TRBJ2-1; TRBD2 agrees at 8 bases. V trimming: 4 bases; J trimming: 10 bases; junction bases outside the gene matches: 6. Germline CDR1 is SGHTA and CDR2 is FQGNSA. The CDR3 length is 13 residues. This CDR3 reads CASSSEREREQFF. CDR3 bases: TGTGCCAGCAGCTCCGAGCGGGAGCGGGAGCAGTTCTTC.

This clonotype was detected ten times or more. J is TRBJ2-4 and V is TRBV7-2; the D gene is possibly TRBD2 (5 bases). Near its end, the DNA agrees better with TRBJ2-7, so the J call may be wrong. Germline V gene data show CDR1 as SGHTA and CDR2 as FQGNSA. This CDR3 is 14 amino acids long. The CDR3 DNA reads as TGTGCCAGCAGCCTCGGGCTAGCAGGATCCGAGCAGTACTTC. It is translated as CASSLGLAGSEQYF.